The rows below give T cell receptor beta chains drawn from one sample of a study of T cells after yellow fever vaccination. TCRdb ran MiXCR on the 5' RACE reads and lists one entry per CDR3 protein. The sample shows hundreds of thousands of distinct CDR3 sequences, 18% of them seen only once. The sequenced sample was PBMCs, obtained before the yellow fever booster vaccination. The receptor source for this set is a man in his late teens or twenties who received the YFV17D yellow fever vaccine. The CDR3 runs from the conserved cysteine through the conserved F or W. The D gene is left open where the match is weak. Only some rows state a clone size, as once, few, many or a class for expanded clones.

V	D	size	J	CDR3	DNA
TRBV20-1	-	many	TRBJ2-7	CSARDTGYEQYF	TGCAGTGCTAGAGATACCGGGTACGAGCAGTACTTC
TRBV29-1	-	-	TRBJ2-1	CSVEGVGLSSYNEQFF	TGCAGCGTTGAAGGGGTGGGCCTGAGCTCCTACAATGAGCAGTTCTTC
TRBV4-1	-	many	TRBJ2-5	CASSPLPGKETQYF	TGCGCCAGCAGCCCCCTCCCGGGGAAAGAGACCCAGTACTTC
TRBV12-3/TRBV12-4	-	-	TRBJ2-1	CASGAPEQFF	TGTGCCAGCGGGGCGCCTGAGCAGTTCTTC
TRBV18	-	-	TRBJ1-1	CASSPQGYTEAFF	TGTGCCAGCTCACCCCAGGGGTACACTGAAGCTTTCTTT
TRBV2	TRBD1	-	TRBJ2-7	CASDRESYEQYF	TGTGCCAGCGACAGGGAGTCTTACGAGCAGTACTTC
TRBV7-9	TRBD2	-	TRBJ2-5	CASSRGLATAETQYF	TGTGCCAGCAGCAGAGGACTAGCTACCGCCGAGACCCAGTACTTC
TRBV5-1	TRBD1	-	TRBJ2-2	CASSPLDRAPNTGELFF	TGCGCCAGCAGCCCCTTAGACAGGGCACCCAACACCGGGGAGCTGTTTTTT
TRBV7-2	-	-	TRBJ1-6	CASSNMLGPSPLHF	TGTGCCAGCAGCAATATGCTTGGCCCGTCACCCCTCCACTTT
TRBV24-1	-	few	TRBJ1-5	CATSHGRRGRGAHQPQHF	TGTGCCACCAGCCACGGACGTAGGGGACGGGGTGCACATCAGCCCCAGCATTTT
TRBV5-1	-	-	TRBJ2-1	CASSSRDQGSYNEQFF	TGCGCCAGCAGCTCCCGGGACCAGGGCTCCTACAATGAGCAGTTCTTC
TRBV7-9	TRBD2	-	TRBJ2-2	CASRQRLAGAGELFF	TGTGCCAGCAGGCAACGACTAGCGGGGGCCGGGGAGCTGTTTTTT
TRBV30	TRBD1	-	TRBJ2-3	CAWNRGSDTQYF	TGTGCCTGGAACAGGGGGTCGGATACGCAGTATTTT
TRBV5-5	-	-	TRBJ1-2	CASSLEWDAPGYTF	TGTGCCAGCAGCTTGGAATGGGATGCCCCCGGCTACACCTTC
TRBV5-1	-	-	TRBJ1-2	CASSFGTLDFTF	TGCGCCAGCAGCTTTGGGACTCTGGACTTCACCTTC
TRBV7-2	-	-	TRBJ2-5	CASSSGPSGETQYF	TGTGCCAGCAGCTCGGGCCCCTCAGGGGAGACCCAGTACTTC
TRBV4-1	-	few	TRBJ1-1	CASSQVALNTEAFF	TGCGCCAGCAGCCAAGTGGCATTGAACACTGAAGCTTTCTTT
TRBV6-2/TRBV6-3	TRBD2	-	TRBJ2-1	CASSYSGLAGIDEQFF	TGTGCCAGCAGTTACTCGGGGCTAGCGGGGATAGATGAGCAGTTCTTC
TRBV15	TRBD2	few	TRBJ2-7	CATSRIPGLAWEQYF	TGTGCCACCAGCAGAATCCCGGGACTAGCGTGGGAGCAGTACTTC
TRBV4-2	-	-	TRBJ2-7	CASSQALVSSYEQYF	TGTGCCAGCAGCCAAGCTTTGGTTAGCTCCTACGAGCAGTACTTC
TRBV12-3/TRBV12-4	TRBD1	few	TRBJ1-1	CASSIYRGSEAFF	TGTGCCAGCAGTATATACAGGGGCTCTGAAGCTTTCTTT
TRBV6-2/TRBV6-3	-	-	TRBJ2-7	CASANRGGYEQYF	TGTGCCAGCGCTAACAGGGGAGGCTACGAGCAGTACTTC
TRBV12-3/TRBV12-4	-	few	TRBJ2-1	CASSRPGSSNNEQFF	TGTGCCAGCAGTCGCCCAGGGAGCTCCAACAATGAGCAGTTCTTC
TRBV29-1	-	-	TRBJ1-4	CSVARWDEKLFF	TGCAGCGTTGCTCGGTGGGATGAAAAACTGTTTTTT
TRBV6-2/TRBV6-3	-	few	TRBJ1-5	CASSYSSTVNQPQHF	TGTGCCAGCAGTTACTCGAGTACGGTTAATCAGCCCCAGCATTTT
TRBV7-2	TRBD2	few	TRBJ2-1	CASSLLAGDEQFF	TGTGCCAGCAGCTTACTAGCGGGGGATGAGCAGTTCTTC
TRBV20-1	-	few	TRBJ2-1	CSASSGGGRLNEQFF	TGCAGTGCTAGTTCTGGCGGTGGGCGTCTCAATGAGCAGTTCTTC
TRBV7-2	TRBD2	-	TRBJ2-3	CASSLASSGASTDTQYF	TGTGCCAGCAGCTTAGCTTCTAGCGGGGCATCCACAGATACGCAGTATTTT
TRBV20-1	-	-	TRBJ1-2	CSARLVGVYGYTF	TGCAGTGCTAGGTTGGTTGGAGTTTATGGCTACACCTTC
TRBV5-6	-	-	TRBJ2-7	CASSSDITGRENSQYF	TGTGCCAGCAGCTCCGATATTACAGGGAGGGAAAACTCGCAGTACTTC
TRBV5-1	-	few	TRBJ2-3	CASSLDWNTQYF	TGCGCCAGCAGCTTAGATTGGAATACGCAGTATTTT
TRBV27	-	few	TRBJ1-1	CASSFSDRTEAFF	TGTGCCAGCAGTTTTTCTGACCGCACTGAAGCTTTCTTT
TRBV5-6	-	few	TRBJ1-5	CASSLGQDYQPQHF	TGTGCCAGCAGCTTGGGGCAGGATTATCAGCCCCAGCATTTT
TRBV4-1	TRBD1	few	TRBJ2-5	CASSQDAGTAIWTQYF	TGCGCCAGCAGCCAAGATGCAGGGACAGCTATTTGGACCCAGTACTTC
TRBV12-3/TRBV12-4	-	-	TRBJ1-5	CASSLNGLTNQPQHF	TGTGCCAGCAGTTTAAATGGACTGACCAATCAGCCCCAGCATTTT
TRBV5-5	-	few	TRBJ2-1	CASSPIRVGDYNEQFF	TGTGCCAGCAGCCCCATCCGAGTGGGAGATTACAATGAGCAGTTCTTC
TRBV20-1	-	few	TRBJ1-5	CSARAHGGLGQPQHF	TGCAGTGCTAGAGCTCACGGGGGGCTGGGTCAGCCCCAGCATTTT
TRBV12-3/TRBV12-4	-	-	TRBJ2-4	CASSLIRAHGIQYF	TGTGCCAGCAGTTTGATTAGGGCGCATGGCATTCAGTACTTC
TRBV28	-	-	TRBJ2-2	CAGTNTNTGELFF	TGTGCCGGAACCAATACGAACACCGGGGAGCTGTTTTTT
TRBV13	-	-	TRBJ1-6	CASSAWDTSSYNSPLHF	TGTGCCAGCAGCGCTTGGGACACTAGCTCCTATAATTCACCCCTCCACTTT
TRBV18	TRBD1	few	TRBJ1-2	CASSPQGTGGYYGYTF	TGTGCCAGCTCACCACAGGGGACAGGGGGCTACTATGGCTACACCTTC